The 4 T cell receptor beta chains given below trace back to one sample, sequenced in a study of cytomegalovirus exposure and HLA in healthy donors. PCR used 60 Vbeta primers and 13 Jbeta primers. Method: immunoSEQ multiplex PCR; TCRdb's copy keeps in-frame clones and lacks some. In the table there are around 130,000 clones, about four fifths of which are singletons. Sequenced material: PBMCs. These receptors were collected from a woman aged 18-30 years in good health and CMV-seronegative.

The gene calls are TRBV27 and TRBJ1-6; D perhaps matches TRBD1 (6 bases). This CDR3 has 15 amino acids. The germline V gene encodes CDR1 MNHEY and CDR2 SMNVEV (reference sequence). The V and J ends lost 2 bases and 9 bases respectively, with 14 bases between them. CDR3 sequence reads: CASSLHGTIRSPLHF. The CDR3 nucleotides read TGTGCCAGCAGTTTACATGGGACAATTCGTTCACCCCTCCACTTT.

The chain joins TRBV6-5 to TRBJ1-1; D perhaps matches TRBD1 (6 bases). The CDR3 has 15 residues. The ends were cut back, 6 bases at V and 0 bases at J, with 14 bases in the middle. CDR1 and CDR2 (germline): MNHEY, SVGAGI. The CDR3 sequence: CASSPLTGMNTEAFF. Written as DNA, the CDR3 is TGTGCCAGCAGCCCTTTGACAGGAATGAACACTGAAGCTTTCTTT.

About this clone itself: Relative to the germline gene, one junction end is altered; a read error may explain this. The chain couples TRBV6-1 to TRBJ2-3; 9 bases are shared with TRBD2. CDR1 is MNHNS and CDR2 is SASEGT in the germline V gene. The CDR3 runs 15 residues. CDR3 amino acids: CASSTLGTSTDTQYF. In DNA, the CDR3 is TGTGCCAGCAGTACCCTAGGGACTAGCACGGATACGCAGTATTTT.

The chain carries TRBV2 and TRBJ1-1, with D tentatively TRBD1 (5 bases). Germline CDR1 reads SNHLY; CDR2 reads FYNNEI. With 6 bases removed from V and 4 bases from J, the gap between germline ends came to 12 bases. This CDR3 contains 13 residues. CDR3 in DNA: TGTGCCAGCAGGTTAGGCGGGGGCACTGAAGCTTTCTTT. Translating it yields CASRLGGGTEAFF.